This T cell receptor beta chain was sequenced during a study of shared clonotypes between healthy human individuals. Looking at the study overall: Donors had three CD4 naive, three CD4 memory, two CD8 naive and one CD8 memory plate apiece.

As regards this clone: Within the sample, other DNA sequences also encode this same CDR3.

Some clones are missing from TCRdb's copy, which holds only in-frame ones; the method was immunoSEQ multiplex PCR. The data show over 1.4 million clones, around 97% seen once. The CDR3 totals 13 residues. V gave up 7 bases and J gave up 1 base; unmatched junction bases: 4. Germline V gene sequence: CDR1 MDHEN, CDR2 SYDVKM. The J gene is TRBJ2-7, the V gene TRBV28; 7 nucleotides agree with TRBD1. The material sequenced was naive CD4+ T cells sorted from blood. Documented subset: CD45RA+ positively selected. The clonotype originates from a man under 40 in good health. The CDR3, as DNA: TGTGCCAGCAATCCGGGACAGTCCTACGAGCAGTACTTC. Its translation is CASNPGQSYEQYF.